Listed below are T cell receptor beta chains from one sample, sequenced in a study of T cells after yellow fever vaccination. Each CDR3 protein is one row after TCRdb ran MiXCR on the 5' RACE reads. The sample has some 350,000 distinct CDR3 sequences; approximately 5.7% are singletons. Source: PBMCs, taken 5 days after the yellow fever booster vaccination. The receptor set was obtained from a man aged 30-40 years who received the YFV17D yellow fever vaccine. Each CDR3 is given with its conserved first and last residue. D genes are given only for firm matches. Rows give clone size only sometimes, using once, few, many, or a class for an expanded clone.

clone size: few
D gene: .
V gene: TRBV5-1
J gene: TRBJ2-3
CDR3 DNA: TGCGCCAGCAGCTTGGCCGAAGATACGCAGTATTTT
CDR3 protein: CASSLAEDTQYF

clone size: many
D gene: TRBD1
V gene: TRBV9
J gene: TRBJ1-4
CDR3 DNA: TGTGCCAGCAGCGCGGACGGGACAGGGAACGAAAAACTGTTTTTT
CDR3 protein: CASSADGTGNEKLFF

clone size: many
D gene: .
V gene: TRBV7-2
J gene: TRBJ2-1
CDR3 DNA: TGTGCCAGCAGCTCCCAGGGGAATGAGCAGTTCTTC
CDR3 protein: CASSSQGNEQFF

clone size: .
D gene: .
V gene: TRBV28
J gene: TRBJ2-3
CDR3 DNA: TGTGCCAGCAGTTTCGCGGAGGGTCCGGCAGATACGCAGTATTTT
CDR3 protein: CASSFAEGPADTQYF

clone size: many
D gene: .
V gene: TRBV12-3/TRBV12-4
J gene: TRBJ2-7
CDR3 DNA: TGTGCCAGCAGTTCCCTCCGGCTCGAGCAGTACTTC
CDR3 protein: CASSSLRLEQYF

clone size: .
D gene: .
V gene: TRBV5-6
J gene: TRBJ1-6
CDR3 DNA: TGTGCCAGCAGCAGAAGGGATACCAATTCACCCCTCCACTTT
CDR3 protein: CASSRRDTNSPLHF

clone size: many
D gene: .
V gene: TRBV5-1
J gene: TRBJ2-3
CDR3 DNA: TGCGCCAGCAGCATCAGTCGTTCCACAGATACGCAGTATTTT
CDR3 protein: CASSISRSTDTQYF

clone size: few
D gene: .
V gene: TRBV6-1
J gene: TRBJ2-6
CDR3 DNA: TGTGCCAGCAGTGCCCGGGACAACTCTGGGGCCAACGTCCTGACTTTC
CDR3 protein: CASSARDNSGANVLTF

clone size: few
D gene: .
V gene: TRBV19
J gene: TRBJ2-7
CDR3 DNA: TGTGCCAGTAGTTCCCGGGATCTCAAGGGCGAGCAGTACTTC
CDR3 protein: CASSSRDLKGEQYF

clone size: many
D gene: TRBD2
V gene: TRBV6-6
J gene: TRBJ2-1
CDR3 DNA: TGTGCCACTCGCTGGGGGGGTGGGCAGTTCTTC
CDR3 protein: CATRWGGGQFF

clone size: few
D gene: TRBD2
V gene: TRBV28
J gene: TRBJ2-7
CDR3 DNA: TGTGCCAGCAGCTTAGCGGGAGCGATCTACGAGCAGTACTTC
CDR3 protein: CASSLAGAIYEQYF

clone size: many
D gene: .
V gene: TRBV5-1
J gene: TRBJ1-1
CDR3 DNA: TGCGCCAGCAGCTTGCGGGGGATTGCTAGTGAAGCTTTCTTT
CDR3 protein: CASSLRGIASEAFF

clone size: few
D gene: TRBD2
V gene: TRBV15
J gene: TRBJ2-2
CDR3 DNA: TGTGCCACCAGCAGTCCCAGCGGGGCCAACACCGGGGAGCTGTTTTTT
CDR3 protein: CATSSPSGANTGELFF

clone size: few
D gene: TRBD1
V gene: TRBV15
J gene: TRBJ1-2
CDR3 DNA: TGTGCCACCAGCAGAACCCGCGGGACAGGGGCTCCTCACTTC
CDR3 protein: CATSRTRGTGAPHF